Shown below are 27 T cell receptor beta chains from a single sample sequenced in a study of cytomegalovirus exposure and HLA in healthy donors. Primers for the PCR totalled 60 Vbeta and 13 Jbeta. Assay: immunoSEQ multiplex PCR; the TCRdb copy retains only in-frame clones and omits some. The data hold about 130,000 clones, with 60% to 80% observed a single time. Sequencing was carried out using PBMCs. These receptors all come from a man aged 50-59 years in good health and CMV-seronegative.

V gene TRBV5-1 combines with J gene TRBJ1-6, with unresolved D. Germline V CDR1 and CDR2: SGHRS, YFSETQ. The CDR3 extends over 15 amino acids. Trimming removed 0 bases at V and 7 bases at J, with 11 bases between. This CDR3 is CASSLEGVGNSPLHF. CDR3 bases: TGCGCCAGCAGCTTGGAGGGAGTCGGGAATTCACCCCTCCACTTT.

This clone was seen only a few times. The chain has TRBV19 and TRBJ1-4, with 7 bases aligning to TRBD1. Germline CDR1 reads LNHDA; CDR2 reads SQIVND (reference sequence). CDR3 length equals 17 residues. V gave up 5 bases and J gave up 6 bases; unmatched junction bases: 15. The DNA of the CDR3 is TGTGCCAGTAGTTCGGGACAGCCAGGACTACTGGATGAAAAACTGTTTTTT. Translation gives CASSSGQPGLLDEKLFF.

V usage is TRBV5-4 and J usage is TRBJ2-5; D perhaps matches TRBD1 (6 bases). Trimming took off 6 bases at V and 2 bases at J, with 11 bases between the two ends. Germline values: CDR1 SGHNT, CDR2 YYREEE (reference sequence). The CDR3 extends over 13 amino acids. CDR3 sequence: CASTTRGQETQYF. CDR3 coding DNA: TGTGCCAGCACGACGAGGGGGCAAGAGACCCAGTACTTC.

The chain joins TRBV15 to TRBJ2-1, with 7 bases lining up with TRBD2. Trimming at V came to 0 bases and at J to 7 bases, leaving 9 bases not matched to a gene. CDR1 and CDR2 (germline): LNHNV, YYDKDF (reference sequence). CDR3 length equals 16 residues. CDR3 residues: CATSRDLEAGRNEQFF. CDR3 bases: TGTGCCACCAGCAGAGATTTGGAAGCGGGAAGGAATGAGCAGTTCTTC.

V usage is TRBV7-8 and J usage is TRBJ2-3; 10 bases align to TRBD2. The ends lost 2 bases at V and 12 bases at J; junction bases unmatched: 14. This CDR3 has 16 residues. Germline CDR1 is SGHVS and CDR2 is FQNEAQ. The CDR3 here is CASSLLAGVQSRFQYF. CDR3 bases: TGTGCCAGCAGCTTACTAGCGGGAGTTCAATCGAGGTTCCAGTATTTT.

To note about this clone: The junction and the germline gene differ at one end; a read error may be behind it. The V and J genes are TRBV7-7 and TRBJ1-4, with unresolved D. Germline CDR1 is SSHAT and CDR2 is FNYEAQ (reference sequence). The CDR3 is made up of 13 amino acids. The CDR3 coding sequence is TGTGCTAGCAGCTTAGTACCGCTCCCGGAACTGTTTTTT. Residues: CASSLVPLPELFF.

The chain employs TRBV6-5 and TRBJ2-1; TRBD2 matches 13 bases. The CDR3 sequence is 15 residues long. CDR1 is MNHEY, CDR2 SVGAGI, per germline. The V gene end was trimmed by 6 bases and the J gene end by 5 bases; junction bases not matched to a gene: 4. This CDR3 reads CASRKGLAGNNEQFF. The CDR3 region has the DNA TGTGCCAGCAGAAAGGGACTAGCGGGAAACAATGAGCAGTTCTTC.

CDR3 sequence (DNA): TGTGCCAGTTACACCGGGACATCTAACACCGGGGAGCTGTTTTTT. Protein: CASYTGTSNTGELFF. The chain couples TRBV19 to TRBJ2-2; possibly TRBD1 for D (6 bases). Trimming left V 8 bases short and J 2 bases short, with 15 bases between. The CDR3 is 15 amino acids. CDR1 and CDR2 from the germline V gene are LNHDA and SQIVND (reference sequence).

CDR3 nucleotide sequence: TGTGCCAGCAGTTTCCTAGCCAACACCGGGGAGCTGTTTTTT. The encoded protein is CASSFLANTGELFF. The chain couples TRBV27 to TRBJ2-2; perhaps TRBD2 as D (5 bases). Germline V lookup: CDR1 MNHEY, CDR2 SMNVEV (reference sequence). V lost 3 bases and J lost 2, with 7 bases in between. There are 14 residues in the CDR3.

The genes are TRBV19 and TRBJ1-1; D is uncertain. Germline V gives CDR1 LNHDA, CDR2 SQIVND (reference sequence). V lost 3 bases, J lost 4 bases, and 12 bases lay in between. The CDR3 spans 14 residues. CDR3 sequence: CASSIGDMGTEAFF. The CDR3 DNA reads TGTGCCAGTAGTATTGGCGACATGGGCACTGAAGCTTTCTTT.

The chain employs TRBV5-1 and TRBJ2-6; possibly TRBD2 for D (6 bases). The V gene's germline CDR1 is SGHRS and CDR2 YFSETQ. The CDR3 spans 15 residues. V lost 0 bases and J 3 bases, leaving 7 bases between the germline ends. CDR3 region: CASSLGDFGANVLTF. Here the CDR3 DNA reads TGCGCCAGCAGCTTGGGGGACTTTGGGGCCAACGTCCTGACTTTC.

The CDR3, as DNA: TGTGCCAGCACCTCGAGCGGAGGGGGGGTCTCTGGGGCCAACGTCCTGACTTTC. Translating gives CASTSSGGGVSGANVLTF. This rearrangement joins TRBV27 to TRBJ2-6; perhaps TRBD2 as D (7 bases). Germline V lookup: CDR1 MNHEY, CDR2 SMNVEV (reference sequence). V shed 7 bases and J shed 0 bases, with 19 bases lying between them. This CDR3 spans 18 amino acids. Full variable domain (rest looked up from reference TRBV27 and TRBJ2-6): EAQVTQNPRYLITVTGKKLTVTCSQNMNHEYMSWYRQDPGLGLRQIYYSMNVEVTDKGDVPEGYKVSRKEKRNFPLILESPSPNQTSLYFCASTSSGGGVSGANVLTFGAGSRLTVL.

J is TRBJ2-3 and V is TRBV5-8, with D possibly matching TRBD2 (6 bases). V was trimmed by 2 bases and J by 5 bases, leaving 12 bases between them. Germline lookup yields CDR1 SGHTS and CDR2 YDEGEE. The CDR3 sequence is 14 residues long. CDR3 sequence: CASSFAGTQDTQYF. In DNA form, the CDR3 reads TGTGCCAGCAGCTTTGCCGGGACTCAAGATACGCAGTATTTT.

The chain carries TRBV25-1 and TRBJ1-4; 9 bases align to TRBD1. CDR3 length: 14 residues. The junction had 2 bases not matched to a gene; V was cut back by 6 bases and J by 3 bases. Germline V gene sequence: CDR1 MGHDK, CDR2 SYGVNS. DNA for the CDR3: TGTGCCAGCAGGAACAGGGGGCCTAATGAAAAACTGTTTTTT. Translation gives CASRNRGPNEKLFF.

The CDR3 DNA is TGCGCCAGCAGCCAAAAAATTTTCTCAACTAATGAAAAACTGTTTTTT. Translating gives CASSQKIFSTNEKLFF. V gene TRBV4-3 combines with J gene TRBJ1-4; D call uncertain. V lost 2 bases and J 0 bases, leaving 10 bases between the germline ends. Germline CDR1 reads LGHNA; CDR2 reads YSLEER. CDR3 length equals 16 residues.

The genes are TRBV19 and TRBJ1-5; weak D call: TRBD1 (6 bases). The CDR3 contains 16 residues. Trimming shortened V by 6 bases and J by 3 bases, and 18 bases separated the two germline ends. Germline V lookup: CDR1 LNHDA, CDR2 SQIVND (reference sequence). The CDR3 here is CASSATGRGYNQPQHF. Here the CDR3 DNA reads TGTGCCAGTAGCGCGACGGGCAGGGGTTACAATCAGCCCCAGCATTTT.

The chain has TRBV5-1 and TRBJ2-3; D gene uncertain. There are 14 residues in the CDR3. The germline gives CDR1 SGHRS, CDR2 YFSETQ. The V gene lost 0 bases and the J gene lost 7 bases, with 12 bases spanning the gap. The CDR3: CASSLGVTSYTQYF. The CDR3, as DNA: TGCGCCAGCAGCTTGGGGGTGACATCATATACGCAGTATTTT.

The V gene is TRBV27, the J gene TRBJ2-2; maybe TRBD2 (6 bases). This CDR3 is 13 amino acids long. Germline assignment: CDR1 MNHEY and CDR2 SMNVEV (reference sequence). V shed 8 bases and J shed 7 bases, with 14 bases lying between them. CDR3 sequence: CASGSGRYGELFF. CDR3 bases: TGTGCCAGCGGGTCCGGGAGATACGGGGAGCTGTTTTTT.

This clone was seen a handful of times. V is TRBV15 and J is TRBJ1-4; weak D call: TRBD1 (6 bases). The CDR3 runs 15 residues. Germline loops: CDR1 LNHNV, CDR2 YYDKDF (reference sequence). Trimming pared 1 base from V and 3 bases from J, leaving 9 bases between. The CDR3 loop is CATSRVTGPNEKLFF. The CDR3, as DNA: TGTGCCACCAGCAGAGTCACAGGGCCTAATGAAAAACTGTTTTTT. Using reference TRBV15 and TRBJ1-4 for the parts outside the CDR3, the full variable domain is DAMVIQNPRYQVTQFGKPVTLSCSQTLNHNVMYWYQQKSSQAPKLLFHYYDKDFNNEADTPDNFQSRRPNTSFCFLDIRSPGLGDTAMYLCATSRVTGPNEKLFFGSGTQLSVL.

This clone was seen a handful of times. The J gene is TRBJ2-4, the V gene TRBV19; TRBD2 aligns across 9 bases. Germline V gene lookup returns CDR1 LNHDA and CDR2 SQIVND (reference sequence). Trimming removed 5 bases from V and 3 bases from J; junction bases left unmatched: 8. The CDR3 contains 16 residues. CDR3 amino acids: CASSRHSGRDKNIQYF. CDR3 in DNA: TGTGCCAGTAGTCGTCATAGCGGGAGAGACAAAAACATTCAGTACTTC.

The chain has TRBV5-1 and TRBJ2-3; D is possibly TRBD2 (6 bases). The germline V gene has CDR1 SGHRS and CDR2 YFSETQ. Trimming pared 2 bases from V and 5 bases from J, leaving 15 bases between. The CDR3 runs 15 residues. The CDR3 bases are TGCGCCAGCAGCTTCGGGGGAAGTGTAGGAGATACGCAGTATTTT. It yields the protein CASSFGGSVGDTQYF. Full variable domain (rest looked up from reference TRBV5-1 and TRBJ2-3): KAGVTQTPRYLIKTRGQQVTLSCSPISGHRSVSWYQQTPGQGLQFLFEYFSETQRNKGNFPGRFSGRQFSNSRSEMNVSTLELGDSALYLCASSFGGSVGDTQYFGPGTRLTVL.

V is TRBV13 and J is TRBJ1-1, with 8 bases identical to TRBD1. The CDR3 is 14 residues long. V trimming: 5 bases; J trimming: 4 bases; junction bases outside the gene matches: 6. Germline values: CDR1 PRHDT, CDR2 FYEKMQ (reference sequence). In nucleotides, the CDR3 is TGTGCCAGCAGCGACAGGGGACTCCTCACTGAAGCTTTCTTT. It yields the protein CASSDRGLLTEAFF. Complete variable domain (other parts from reference TRBV13 and TRBJ1-1): AAGVIQSPRHLIKEKRETATLKCYPIPRHDTVYWYQQGPGQDPQFLISFYEKMQSDKGSIPDRFSAQQFSDYHSELNMSSLELGDSALYFCASSDRGLLTEAFFGQGTRLTVV.

Turning to this clone: The sample carries other DNA sequences with the same CDR3. This rearrangement joins TRBV10-3 to TRBJ2-7, with 11 bases fitting TRBD2. This CDR3 comprises 15 residues. The germline V gene encodes CDR1 ENHRY and CDR2 SYGVKD. J gave up 0 bases and V 3 bases, and 1 base lay outside the gene matches. CDR3 nucleotide sequence: TGTGCCATCAGTGAAGGGACTAGCGGCTCCTACGAGCAGTACTTC. Protein: CAISEGTSGSYEQYF.

The rearrangement links TRBV5-1 to TRBJ2-7; TRBD2 matches at 10 bases. V trimming: 0 bases; J trimming: 1 base; junction bases outside the gene matches: 4. Germline loops: CDR1 SGHRS, CDR2 YFSETQ. CDR3 size: 16 residues. The CDR3 loop is CASSLGSGRRSYEQYF. In DNA form, the CDR3 reads TGCGCCAGCAGCTTGGGTAGCGGGAGGAGGTCCTACGAGCAGTACTTC.

This clone was seen a single time. V usage is TRBV11-1 and J usage is TRBJ2-5, with a possible D match to TRBD2 (7 bases). Germline loops: CDR1 SGHAT, CDR2 FQDESV (reference sequence). V lost 6 bases to trimming and J lost 5 bases, with 13 bases between them. The CDR3 totals 13 residues. The CDR3 is CASRGRGQETQYF. DNA for the CDR3: TGTGCCAGCAGGGGGCGGGGGCAGGAGACCCAGTACTTC.

The chain is built from TRBV29-1 and TRBJ2-7; 7 bases are shared with TRBD2. The CDR3 spans 14 residues. V was pared by 6 bases and J by 2 bases, with 10 bases of the junction left unmatched. Germline values: CDR1 SQVTM, CDR2 ANQGSEA. As DNA, the CDR3 is TGCAGCGTCATATTTGGGCGGGAGCCCTACGAGCAGTACTTC. The encoded protein is CSVIFGREPYEQYF.

The chain couples TRBV20-1 to TRBJ2-7; D not certain. The V end was cut by 3 bases, the J end by 3 bases, with 6 bases between. Germline values: CDR1 DFQATT, CDR2 SNEGSKA (reference sequence). The CDR3 is made up of 11 amino acids. The CDR3 nucleotides read TGCAGTGCTAGTCCCAACTACGAGCAGTACTTC. Translating gives CSASPNYEQYF.